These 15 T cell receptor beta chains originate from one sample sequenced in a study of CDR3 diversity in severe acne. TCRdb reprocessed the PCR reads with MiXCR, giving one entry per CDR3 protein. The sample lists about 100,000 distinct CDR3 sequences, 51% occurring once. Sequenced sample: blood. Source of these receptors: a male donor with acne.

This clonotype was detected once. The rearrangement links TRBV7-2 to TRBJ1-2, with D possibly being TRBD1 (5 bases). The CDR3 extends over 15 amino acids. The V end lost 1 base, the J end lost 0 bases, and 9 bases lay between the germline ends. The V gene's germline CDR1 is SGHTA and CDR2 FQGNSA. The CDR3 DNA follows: TGTGCCAGCAGCTTAGGGGGCGCCGCTAACTATGGCTACACCTTC. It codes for CASSLGGAANYGYTF.

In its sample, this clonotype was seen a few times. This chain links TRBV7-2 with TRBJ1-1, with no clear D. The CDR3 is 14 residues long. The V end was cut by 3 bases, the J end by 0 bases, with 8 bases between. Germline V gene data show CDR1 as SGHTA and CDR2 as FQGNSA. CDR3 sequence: CASSFATLNTEAFF. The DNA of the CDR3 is TGTGCCAGCAGCTTCGCCACTTTGAACACTGAAGCTTTCTTT.

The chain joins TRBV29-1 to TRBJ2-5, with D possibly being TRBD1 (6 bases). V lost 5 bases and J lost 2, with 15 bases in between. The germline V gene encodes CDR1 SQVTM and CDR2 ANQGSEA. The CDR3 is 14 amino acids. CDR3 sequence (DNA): TGCAGCGTTAACGGACAGACCCTGCAAGAGACCCAGTACTTC. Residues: CSVNGQTLQETQYF. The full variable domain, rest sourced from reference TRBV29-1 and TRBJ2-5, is SAVISQKPSRDICQRGTSLTIQCQVDSQVTMMFWYRQQPGQSLTLIATANQGSEATYESGFVIDKFPISRPNLTFSTLTVSNMSPEDSSIYLCSVNGQTLQETQYFGPGTRLLVL.

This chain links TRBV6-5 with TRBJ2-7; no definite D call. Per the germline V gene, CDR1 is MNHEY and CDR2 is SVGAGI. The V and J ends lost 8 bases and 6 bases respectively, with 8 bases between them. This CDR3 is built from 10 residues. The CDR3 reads CASAVGEQYF. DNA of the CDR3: TGTGCCAGCGCGGTGGGCGAGCAGTACTTC.

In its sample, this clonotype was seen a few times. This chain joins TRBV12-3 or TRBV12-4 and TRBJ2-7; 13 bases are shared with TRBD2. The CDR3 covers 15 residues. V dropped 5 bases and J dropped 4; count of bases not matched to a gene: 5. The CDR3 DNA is TGTGCCAGCAGTAGGACTAGCGGGAGAATATACGAGCAGTACTTC. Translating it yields CASSRTSGRIYEQYF.

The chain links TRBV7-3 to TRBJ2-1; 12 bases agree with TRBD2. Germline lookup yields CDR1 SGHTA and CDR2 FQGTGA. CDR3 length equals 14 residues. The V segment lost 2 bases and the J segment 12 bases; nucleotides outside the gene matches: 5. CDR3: CASSLVTSGSLQFF. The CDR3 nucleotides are TGTGCCAGCAGCTTAGTGACTAGCGGGAGCTTGCAGTTCTTC.

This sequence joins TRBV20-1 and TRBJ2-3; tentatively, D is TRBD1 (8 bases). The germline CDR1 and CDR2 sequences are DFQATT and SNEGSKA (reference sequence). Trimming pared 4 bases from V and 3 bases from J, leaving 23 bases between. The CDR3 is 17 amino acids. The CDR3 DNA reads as TGCAGTGCTACTGGGATACGGACAGGGAGGGTGACAGATACGCAGTATTTT. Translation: CSATGIRTGRVTDTQYF.

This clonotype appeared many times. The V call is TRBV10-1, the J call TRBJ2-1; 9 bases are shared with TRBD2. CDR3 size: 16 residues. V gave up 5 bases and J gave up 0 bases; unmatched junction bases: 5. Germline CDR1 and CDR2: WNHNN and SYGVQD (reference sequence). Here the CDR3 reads CASSSSGVSSYNEQFF. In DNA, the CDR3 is TGCGCCAGCAGTTCTAGCGGGGTAAGCTCCTACAATGAGCAGTTCTTC.

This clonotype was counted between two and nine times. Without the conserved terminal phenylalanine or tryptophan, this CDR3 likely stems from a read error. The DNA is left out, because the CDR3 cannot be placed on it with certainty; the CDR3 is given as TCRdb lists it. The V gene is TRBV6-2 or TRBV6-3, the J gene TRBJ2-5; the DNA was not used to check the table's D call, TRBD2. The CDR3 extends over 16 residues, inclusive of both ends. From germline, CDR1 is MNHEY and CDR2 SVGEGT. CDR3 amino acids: CASSYSSGHPTLHFGN.

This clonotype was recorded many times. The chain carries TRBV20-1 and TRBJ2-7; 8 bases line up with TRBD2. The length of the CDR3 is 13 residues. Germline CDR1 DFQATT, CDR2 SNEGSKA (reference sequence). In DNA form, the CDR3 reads TGCAGAGCTGGTGCGGGAGGAAGGGACGAGCAGTACTTC. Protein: CRAGAGGRDEQYF.

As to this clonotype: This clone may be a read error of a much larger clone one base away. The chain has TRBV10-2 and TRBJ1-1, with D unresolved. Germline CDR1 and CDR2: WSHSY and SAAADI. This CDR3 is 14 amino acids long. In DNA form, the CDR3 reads TGCGCCGGCAGTGAGGACGGCATGAACACTGAAGCTTTCTTT. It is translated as CAGSEDGMNTEAFF.

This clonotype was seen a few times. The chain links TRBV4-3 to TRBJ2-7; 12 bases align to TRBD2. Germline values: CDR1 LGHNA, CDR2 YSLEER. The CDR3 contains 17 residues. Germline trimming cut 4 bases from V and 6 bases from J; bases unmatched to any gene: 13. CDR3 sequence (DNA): TGCGCCAGCAGCCTAGAAATACCCGGGGGACTAGCGGGCGAGCAGTACTTC. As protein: CASSLEIPGGLAGEQYF.

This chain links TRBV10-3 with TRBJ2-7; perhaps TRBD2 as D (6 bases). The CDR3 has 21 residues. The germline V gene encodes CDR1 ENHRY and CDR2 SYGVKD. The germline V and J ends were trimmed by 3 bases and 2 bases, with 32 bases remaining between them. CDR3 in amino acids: CAISDPGERQGEAVAPYEQYF. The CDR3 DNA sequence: TGTGCCATCAGTGATCCGGGGGAACGACAAGGCGAGGCCGTAGCTCCCTACGAGCAGTACTTC.

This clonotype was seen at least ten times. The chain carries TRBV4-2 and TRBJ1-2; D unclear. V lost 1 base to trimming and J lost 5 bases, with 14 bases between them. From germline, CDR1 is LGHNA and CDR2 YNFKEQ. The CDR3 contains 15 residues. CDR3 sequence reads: CASSQVASAPYGYTF. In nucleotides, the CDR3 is TGTGCCAGCAGCCAAGTTGCCAGTGCCCCTTATGGCTACACCTTC.

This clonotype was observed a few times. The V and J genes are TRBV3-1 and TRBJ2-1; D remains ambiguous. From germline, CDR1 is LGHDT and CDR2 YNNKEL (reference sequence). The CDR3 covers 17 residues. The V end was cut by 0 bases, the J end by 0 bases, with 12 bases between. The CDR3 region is CASSQDPHDGSYNEQFF. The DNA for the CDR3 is TGTGCCAGCAGCCAAGACCCTCATGATGGCTCCTACAATGAGCAGTTCTTC.